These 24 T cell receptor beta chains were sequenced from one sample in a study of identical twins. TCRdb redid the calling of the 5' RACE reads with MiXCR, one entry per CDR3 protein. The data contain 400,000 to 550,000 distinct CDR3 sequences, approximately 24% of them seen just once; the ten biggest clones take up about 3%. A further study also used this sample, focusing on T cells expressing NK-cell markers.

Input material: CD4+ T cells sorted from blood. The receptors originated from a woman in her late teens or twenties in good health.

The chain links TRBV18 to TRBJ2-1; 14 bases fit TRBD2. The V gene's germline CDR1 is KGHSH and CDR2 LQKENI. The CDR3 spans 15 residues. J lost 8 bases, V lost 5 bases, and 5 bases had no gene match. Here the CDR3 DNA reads TGTGCCAGCTCATCCGGACTAGCGGGGGGTGATGAGCAGTTCTTC. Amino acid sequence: CASSSGLAGGDEQFF.

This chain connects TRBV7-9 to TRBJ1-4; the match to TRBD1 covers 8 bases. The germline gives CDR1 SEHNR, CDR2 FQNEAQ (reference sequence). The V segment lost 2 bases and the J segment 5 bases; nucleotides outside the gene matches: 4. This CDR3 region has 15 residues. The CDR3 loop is CASSLIRGLNEKLFF. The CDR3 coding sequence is TGTGCCAGCAGCTTAATCAGGGGGCTAAATGAAAAACTGTTTTTT.

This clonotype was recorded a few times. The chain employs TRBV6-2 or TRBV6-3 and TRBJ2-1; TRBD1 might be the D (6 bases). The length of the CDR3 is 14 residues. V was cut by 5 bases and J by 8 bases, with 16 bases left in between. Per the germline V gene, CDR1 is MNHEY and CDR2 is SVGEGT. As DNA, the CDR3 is TGTGCCAGCAGTGACAGGAGCGCTCGGGATGAGCAGTTCTTC. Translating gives CASSDRSARDEQFF.

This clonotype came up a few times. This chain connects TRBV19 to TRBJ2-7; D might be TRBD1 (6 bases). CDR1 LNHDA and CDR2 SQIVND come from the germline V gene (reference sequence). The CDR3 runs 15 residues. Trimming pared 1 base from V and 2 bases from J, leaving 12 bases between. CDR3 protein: CASSIAPSGAYEQYF. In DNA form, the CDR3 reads TGTGCCAGTAGTATAGCTCCCTCAGGGGCCTACGAGCAGTACTTC.

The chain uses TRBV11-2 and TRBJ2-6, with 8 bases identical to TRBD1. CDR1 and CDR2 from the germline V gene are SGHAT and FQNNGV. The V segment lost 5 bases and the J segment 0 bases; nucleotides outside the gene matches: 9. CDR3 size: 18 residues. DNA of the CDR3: TGTGCCAGCAGCATAAGGGACAGGTCCACCTCTGGGGCCAACGTCCTGACTTTC. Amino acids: CASSIRDRSTSGANVLTF.

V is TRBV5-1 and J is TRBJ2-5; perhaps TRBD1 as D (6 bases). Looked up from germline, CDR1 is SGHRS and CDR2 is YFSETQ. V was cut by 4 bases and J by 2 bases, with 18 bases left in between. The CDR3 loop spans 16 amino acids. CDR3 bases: TGCGCCAGCAGCCCTACAGGGACGGCCCAGCAAGAGACCCAGTACTTC. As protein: CASSPTGTAQQETQYF. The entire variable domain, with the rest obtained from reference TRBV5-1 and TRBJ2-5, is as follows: KAGVTQTPRYLIKTRGQQVTLSCSPISGHRSVSWYQQTPGQGLQFLFEYFSETQRNKGNFPGRFSGRQFSNSRSEMNVSTLELGDSALYLCASSPTGTAQQETQYFGPGTRLLVL.

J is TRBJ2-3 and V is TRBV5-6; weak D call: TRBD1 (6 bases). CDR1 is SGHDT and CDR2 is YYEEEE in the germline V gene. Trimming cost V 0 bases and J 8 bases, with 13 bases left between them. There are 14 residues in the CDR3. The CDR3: CASSLGTGKGTQYF. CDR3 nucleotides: TGTGCCAGCAGCTTGGGCACAGGGAAAGGTACGCAGTATTTT.

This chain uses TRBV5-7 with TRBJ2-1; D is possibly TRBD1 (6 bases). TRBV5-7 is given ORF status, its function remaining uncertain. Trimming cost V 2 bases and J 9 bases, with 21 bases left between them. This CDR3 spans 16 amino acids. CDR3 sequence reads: CASSLSGTGRGGEQFF. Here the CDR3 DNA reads TGTGCCAGCAGCTTATCAGGCACAGGGCGAGGAGGTGAGCAGTTCTTC.

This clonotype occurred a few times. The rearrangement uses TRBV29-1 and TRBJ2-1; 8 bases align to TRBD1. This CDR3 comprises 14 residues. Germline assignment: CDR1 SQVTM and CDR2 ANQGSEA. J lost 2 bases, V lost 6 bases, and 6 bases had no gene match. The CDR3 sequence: CSVVPGQAYNEQFF. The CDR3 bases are TGCAGCGTGGTTCCGGGACAGGCCTACAATGAGCAGTTCTTC.

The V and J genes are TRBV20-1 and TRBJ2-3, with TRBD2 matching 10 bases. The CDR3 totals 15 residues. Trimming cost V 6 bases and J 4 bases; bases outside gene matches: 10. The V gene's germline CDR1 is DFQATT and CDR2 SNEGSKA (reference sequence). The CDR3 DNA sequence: TGCAGTGCCTCGCCTAGCGGGAGAGTCGCAGATACGCAGTATTTT. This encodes CSASPSGRVADTQYF.

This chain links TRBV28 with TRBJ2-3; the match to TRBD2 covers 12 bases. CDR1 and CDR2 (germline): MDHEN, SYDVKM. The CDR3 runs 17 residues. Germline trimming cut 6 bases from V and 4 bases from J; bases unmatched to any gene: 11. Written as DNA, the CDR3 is TGTGCCAGCAGCCCTACTCCGACTAGCGGGAGAGCAGATACGCAGTATTTT. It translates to CASSPTPTSGRADTQYF.

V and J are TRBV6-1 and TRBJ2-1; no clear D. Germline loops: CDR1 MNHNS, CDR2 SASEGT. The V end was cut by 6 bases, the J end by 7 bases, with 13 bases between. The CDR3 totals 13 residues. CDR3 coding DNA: TGTGCCAGCAGCCTGGATCAGTGGAATGAGCAGTTCTTC. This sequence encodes CASSLDQWNEQFF.

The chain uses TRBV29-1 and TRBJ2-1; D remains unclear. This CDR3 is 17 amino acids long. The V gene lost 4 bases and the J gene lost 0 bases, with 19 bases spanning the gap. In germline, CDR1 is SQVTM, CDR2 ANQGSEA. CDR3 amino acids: CSVANGPGTSSYNEQFF. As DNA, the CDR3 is TGCAGCGTTGCGAACGGTCCAGGAACCAGCTCCTACAATGAGCAGTTCTTC.

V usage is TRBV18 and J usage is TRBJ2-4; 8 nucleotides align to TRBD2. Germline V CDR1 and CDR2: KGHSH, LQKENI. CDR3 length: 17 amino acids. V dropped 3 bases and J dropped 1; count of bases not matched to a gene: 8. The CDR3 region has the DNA TGTGCCAGCTCACCCCGATCAGCGGGAGTGGCCAAAAACATTCAGTACTTC. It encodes CASSPRSAGVAKNIQYF.

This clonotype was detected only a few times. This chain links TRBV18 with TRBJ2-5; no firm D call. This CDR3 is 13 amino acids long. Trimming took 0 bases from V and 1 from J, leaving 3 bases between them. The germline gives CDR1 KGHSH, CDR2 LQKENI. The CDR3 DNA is TGTGCCAGCTCACCACCGACCCAAGAGACCCAGTACTTC. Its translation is CASSPPTQETQYF.

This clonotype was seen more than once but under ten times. Here the CDR3 DNA reads TGTGCCAGCAGCTTAGATCCCGCTAGCGGGACGCCCGAGCAGTACTTC. This codes for CASSLDPASGTPEQYF. This sequence joins TRBV11-2 and TRBJ2-7, with 9 bases matching TRBD2. CDR1 and CDR2 from the germline V gene are SGHAT and FQNNGV. Trimming took 0 bases from V and 6 from J; bases not matched to a gene: 9. This CDR3 comprises 16 residues.

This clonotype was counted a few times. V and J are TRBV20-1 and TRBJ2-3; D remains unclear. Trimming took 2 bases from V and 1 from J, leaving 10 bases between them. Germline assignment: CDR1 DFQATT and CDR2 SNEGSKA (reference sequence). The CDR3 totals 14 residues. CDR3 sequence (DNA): TGCAGTGCTAGACGTGGGTTGGGCACAGATACGCAGTATTTT. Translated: CSARRGLGTDTQYF.

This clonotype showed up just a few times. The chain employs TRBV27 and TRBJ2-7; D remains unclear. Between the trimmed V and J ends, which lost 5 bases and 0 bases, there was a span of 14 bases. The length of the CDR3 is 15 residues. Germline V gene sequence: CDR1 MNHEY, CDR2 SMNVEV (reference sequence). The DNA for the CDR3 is TGTGCCAGCAGTCGGGTAGGGTTATACTCCTACGAGCAGTACTTC. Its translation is CASSRVGLYSYEQYF.

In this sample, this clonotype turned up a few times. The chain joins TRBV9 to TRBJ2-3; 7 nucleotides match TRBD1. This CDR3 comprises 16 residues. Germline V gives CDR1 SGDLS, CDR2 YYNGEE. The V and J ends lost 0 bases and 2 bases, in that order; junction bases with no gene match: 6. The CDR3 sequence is CASSVAPGQITDTQYF. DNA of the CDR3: TGTGCCAGCAGCGTAGCCCCGGGACAGATCACAGATACGCAGTATTTT.

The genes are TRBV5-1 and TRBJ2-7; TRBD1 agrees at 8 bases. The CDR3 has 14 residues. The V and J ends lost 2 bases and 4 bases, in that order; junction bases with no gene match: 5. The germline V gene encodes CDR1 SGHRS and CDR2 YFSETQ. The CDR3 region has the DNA TGCGCCAGCAGCTTCGGGGACAGGACTTACGAGCAGTACTTC. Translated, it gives CASSFGDRTYEQYF.

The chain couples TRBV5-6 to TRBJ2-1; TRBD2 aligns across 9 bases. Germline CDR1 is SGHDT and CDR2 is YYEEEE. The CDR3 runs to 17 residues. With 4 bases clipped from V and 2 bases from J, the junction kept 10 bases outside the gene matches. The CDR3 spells CASSRLGRGGPYNEQFF. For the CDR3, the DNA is TGTGCCAGCAGCCGTCTGGGGCGGGGGGGCCCCTACAATGAGCAGTTCTTC.

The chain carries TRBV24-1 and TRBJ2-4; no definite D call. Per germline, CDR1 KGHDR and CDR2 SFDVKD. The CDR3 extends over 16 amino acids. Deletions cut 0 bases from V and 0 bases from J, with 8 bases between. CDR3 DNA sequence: TGTGCCACCAGTGATTTGGAGGTTGGAGCCAAAAACATTCAGTACTTC. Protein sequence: CATSDLEVGAKNIQYF.

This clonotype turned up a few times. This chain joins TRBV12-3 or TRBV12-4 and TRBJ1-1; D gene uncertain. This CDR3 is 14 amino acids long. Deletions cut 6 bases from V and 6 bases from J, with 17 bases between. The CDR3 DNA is TGTGCCAGCAGCTCGGGGAGGATAGTTGCTGAAGCTTTCTTT. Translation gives CASSSGRIVAEAFF.

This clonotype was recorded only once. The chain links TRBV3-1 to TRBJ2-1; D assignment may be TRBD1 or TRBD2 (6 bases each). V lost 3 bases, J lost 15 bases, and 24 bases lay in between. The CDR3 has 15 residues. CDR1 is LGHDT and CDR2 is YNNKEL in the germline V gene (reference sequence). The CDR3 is CASSQQGGLPGQRFF. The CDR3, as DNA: TGTGCCAGCAGCCAGCAAGGGGGACTCCCGGGCCAAAGGTTCTTC.